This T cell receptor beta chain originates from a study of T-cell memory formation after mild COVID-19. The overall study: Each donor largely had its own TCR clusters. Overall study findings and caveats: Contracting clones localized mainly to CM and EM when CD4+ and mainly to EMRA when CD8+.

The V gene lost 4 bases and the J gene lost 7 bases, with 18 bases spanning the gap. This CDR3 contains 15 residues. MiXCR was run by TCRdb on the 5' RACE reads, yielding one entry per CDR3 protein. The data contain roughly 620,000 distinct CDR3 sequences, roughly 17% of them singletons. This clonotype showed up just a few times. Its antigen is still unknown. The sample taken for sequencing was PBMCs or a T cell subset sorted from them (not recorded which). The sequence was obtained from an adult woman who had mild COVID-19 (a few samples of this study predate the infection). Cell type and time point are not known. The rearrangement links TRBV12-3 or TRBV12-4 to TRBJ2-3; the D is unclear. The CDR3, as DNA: TGTGCCAGCAGTTCCGAGGATGGCAGCAGTTATACGCAGTATTTT. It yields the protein CASSSEDGSSYTQYF.